These 29 T cell receptor beta chains were all obtained from the same sample, sequenced in a study of blood T cell repertoires in COVID-19. Sequencing was performed with immunoSEQ multiplex PCR; in TCRdb, only in-frame clones are kept and a portion is missing. The table lists roughly 150,000 clones, around nine tenths of them singletons. The sequenced sample consisted of peripheral blood. The receptors originated from a human donor in a cohort sampled during active COVID-19.

The chain couples TRBV27 to TRBJ2-7; TRBD1 is a possible D gene (6 bases). The CDR3 consists of 15 residues. The germline V gene has CDR1 MNHEY and CDR2 SMNVEV (reference sequence). Trimming removed 6 bases from V and 5 bases from J, with 20 bases in between. The CDR3 region is CASSLVSGTLHEQYF. The CDR3 bases are TGTGCCAGCAGCCTGGTTAGTGGGACACTCCACGAGCAGTACTTC.

The chain links TRBV9 to TRBJ2-1; 9 bases map to TRBD2. The junction had 8 bases not matched to a gene; V was cut back by 4 bases and J by 6 bases. Per the germline V gene, CDR1 is SGDLS and CDR2 is YYNGEE. The CDR3 has 15 amino acids. The CDR3 loop is CASSITSGSSNEQFF. The CDR3 coding sequence is TGTGCCAGCAGCATCACTAGCGGGTCTTCCAATGAGCAGTTCTTC. The complete variable domain, with remaining parts taken from reference TRBV9 and TRBJ2-1, reads DSGVTQTPKHLITATGQRVTLRCSPRSGDLSVYWYQQSLDQGLQFLIQYYNGEERAKGNILERFSAQQFPDLHSELNLSSLELGDSALYFCASSITSGSSNEQFFGPGTRLTVL.

The chain's CDR3 is CASSSHVGQTNQPQHF. The CDR3, as DNA: TGTGCCAGCAGTTCACACGTTGGACAAACGAATCAGCCCCAGCATTTT. The chain links TRBV28 to TRBJ1-5; a weak D match, TRBD1 (5 bases). CDR1 is MDHEN, CDR2 SYDVKM, per germline. The CDR3 is 16 residues long. The ends were cut back, 4 bases at V and 4 bases at J, with 17 bases in the middle.

This clone was seen a handful of times. The V gene is TRBV9, the J gene TRBJ1-1, with D unresolved. Germline lookup yields CDR1 SGDLS and CDR2 YYNGEE. This CDR3 comprises 16 residues. V was trimmed by 0 bases and J by 1 base, leaving 13 bases between them. The CDR3: CASSVGGSLGNTEAFF. CDR3 coding DNA: TGTGCCAGCAGCGTAGGCGGTTCCCTGGGGAACACTGAAGCTTTCTTT.

This clone was seen a single time. The rearrangement uses TRBV7-9 and TRBJ1-2, with D possibly being TRBD1 (6 bases). Trimming took 6 bases from V and 5 from J, leaving 16 bases between them. CDR3 length: 14 residues. Germline CDR1 reads SEHNR; CDR2 reads FQNEAQ (reference sequence). The CDR3 loop reads CASRGHRDGYGYTF. Written as DNA, the CDR3 is TGTGCCAGCAGGGGGCACAGGGATGGGTATGGCTACACCTTC. Full variable domain (missing parts from reference TRBV7-9 and TRBJ1-2): DTGVSQNPRHKITKRGQNVTFRCDPISEHNRLYWYRQTLGQGPEFLTYFQNEAQLEKSRLLSDRFSAERPKGSFSTLEIQRTEQGDSAMYLCASRGHRDGYGYTFGSGTRLTVV.

The rearrangement uses TRBV27 and TRBJ2-1; 7 nucleotides line up with TRBD2. The J segment lost 0 bases and the V segment lost 1 base, leaving 9 bases of the junction unmatched. The CDR3 has 18 residues. Germline CDR1 is MNHEY and CDR2 is SMNVEV (reference sequence). CDR3 in amino acids: CASSLLPLGGSSYNEQFF. As DNA, the CDR3 is TGTGCCAGCAGTTTATTGCCCCTCGGGGGGAGCTCCTACAATGAGCAGTTCTTC.

This clone was seen once. This chain connects TRBV20-1 to TRBJ1-5, with D possibly TRBD1 on 6 matching bases. This CDR3 has 16 residues. Germline V gene sequence: CDR1 DFQATT, CDR2 SNEGSKA (reference sequence). Trimming cost V 3 bases and J 0 bases, with 15 bases left between them. This CDR3 reads CSASPAGEYSNQPQHF. In DNA form, the CDR3 reads TGCAGTGCTAGTCCGGCAGGGGAATATAGCAATCAGCCCCAGCATTTT.

This clone was counted only a few times. V usage is TRBV7-8 and J usage is TRBJ1-5; D might be TRBD1 (5 bases). The V end was cut by 5 bases, the J end by 1 base, with 18 bases between. The germline V gene encodes CDR1 SGHVS and CDR2 FQNEAQ. CDR3 length: 17 amino acids. The CDR3 coding sequence is TGTGCCAGCAGCGCGGTTTATGGGGGGGAGAGCAATCAGCCCCAGCATTTT. Translating it yields CASSAVYGGESNQPQHF.

DNA for the CDR3: TGTGCCAGCAGTTTACCCGGAACAACAGGGGCTGAAGCTTTCTTT. It yields the protein CASSLPGTTGAEAFF. This rearrangement joins TRBV28 to TRBJ1-1; TRBD1 matches at 7 bases. Trimming at V came to 2 bases and at J to 6 bases, leaving 9 bases not matched to a gene. There are 15 residues in the CDR3. CDR1 is MDHEN and CDR2 is SYDVKM in the germline V gene.

V and J are TRBV2 and TRBJ1-1, with 10 nucleotides matching TRBD1. V lost 4 bases to trimming and J lost 5 bases; unmatched junction nucleotides: 7. Germline V CDR1 and CDR2: SNHLY, FYNNEI. There are 15 residues in the CDR3. CDR3 region: CASSGTGGGSTEAFF. The CDR3 DNA sequence: TGTGCCAGCAGTGGGACAGGGGGGGGGTCGACTGAAGCTTTCTTT.

The table lists this clone with a count of one. The V and J genes are TRBV29-1 and TRBJ2-1; possibly TRBD1 for D (5 bases). Germline CDR1 SQVTM, CDR2 ANQGSEA. The CDR3 consists of 11 residues. The V end lost 6 bases, the J end lost 6 bases, and 9 bases lay between the germline ends. The CDR3 protein is CSVARVNEQFF. Here the CDR3 DNA reads TGCAGCGTCGCCAGGGTCAATGAGCAGTTCTTC.

The chain couples TRBV6-5 to TRBJ2-7, with D perhaps TRBD2 (5 bases). Trimming pared 6 bases from V and 7 bases from J, leaving 16 bases between. This CDR3 region has 13 residues. Germline lookup yields CDR1 MNHEY and CDR2 SVGAGI. This chain's CDR3 is CASRMTQPGEQYF. DNA of the CDR3: TGTGCCAGCAGAATGACTCAGCCGGGGGAGCAGTACTTC.

The chain is built from TRBV2 and TRBJ2-1, with a weak D call TRBD2 (6 bases). Between the trimmed V and J ends, which lost 5 bases and 2 bases, there was a span of 13 bases. The CDR3 is 15 residues long. Germline V gene sequence: CDR1 SNHLY, CDR2 FYNNEI. CDR3 DNA: TGTGCCAGCAGTTTAGCGGATCCTGCCTACAATGAGCAGTTCTTC. Its translation: CASSLADPAYNEQFF.

This clone was picked up a small number of times. The V gene is TRBV19, the J gene TRBJ1-2; 7 nucleotides line up with TRBD1. V lost 7 bases and J lost 5; bases outside the gene matches: 7. CDR1 and CDR2 from the germline V gene are LNHDA and SQIVND (reference sequence). This CDR3 contains 13 residues. This CDR3 is CASTRGGAYGYTF. CDR3 in DNA: TGTGCCAGTACCAGAGGGGGCGCGTATGGCTACACCTTC.

This clone was recorded a few times. V gene TRBV28 combines with J gene TRBJ1-5; D is unresolved. Germline V gene sequence: CDR1 MDHEN, CDR2 SYDVKM. V gave up 6 bases and J gave up 9 bases, with 15 bases separating them. The CDR3 sequence is 13 residues long. The chain's CDR3 is CASRRPDSRPQHF. For the CDR3, the DNA is TGTGCCAGCAGGCGCCCCGACTCGAGGCCCCAGCATTTT. The variable domain in full, completed from reference TRBV28 and TRBJ1-5, reads DVKVTQSSRYLVKRTGEKVFLECVQDMDHENMFWYRQDPGLGLRLIYFSYDVKMKEKGDIPEGYSVSREKKERFSLILESASTNQTSMYLCASRRPDSRPQHFGDGTRLSIL.

The chain links TRBV28 to TRBJ2-7; D is possibly TRBD2 (6 bases). V lost 1 base and J 1 base, leaving 14 bases between the germline ends. Germline loops: CDR1 MDHEN, CDR2 SYDVKM. The CDR3 is made up of 16 amino acids. The CDR3 DNA reads TGTGCCAGCAGTTTATACGGGCGGGGACCATCCTACGAGCAGTACTTC. Amino acid sequence: CASSLYGRGPSYEQYF. The variable domain in full, with the rest retrieved from reference TRBV28 and TRBJ2-7, is DVKVTQSSRYLVKRTGEKVFLECVQDMDHENMFWYRQDPGLGLRLIYFSYDVKMKEKGDIPEGYSVSREKKERFSLILESASTNQTSMYLCASSLYGRGPSYEQYFGPGTRLTVT.

The genes are TRBV5-4 and TRBJ1-2; 9 bases match TRBD1. Per the germline V gene, CDR1 is SGHNT and CDR2 is YYREEE (reference sequence). The V gene end was trimmed by 4 bases and the J gene end by 0 bases; junction bases not matched to a gene: 7. This CDR3 has 16 amino acids. This chain's CDR3 is CASSVPGQGTNYGYTF. Written as DNA, the CDR3 is TGTGCCAGCAGCGTACCTGGACAGGGGACTAACTATGGCTACACCTTC.

The chain combines TRBV30 with TRBJ1-5; 7 bases are shared with TRBD1. V was clipped by 1 base and J by 4 bases; unmatched bases: 1. The CDR3 is made up of 13 amino acids. CDR1 is GTSNPN, CDR2 SVGIG, per germline (reference sequence). This CDR3 is CAWSETGNQPQHF. The CDR3 nucleotides are TGTGCCTGGAGTGAGACAGGGAATCAGCCCCAGCATTTT.

The J gene is TRBJ2-7, the V gene TRBV15; possibly TRBD1 for D (6 bases). V gave up 3 bases and J gave up 5 bases, with 20 bases separating them. The CDR3 has 16 residues. The germline gives CDR1 LNHNV, CDR2 YYDKDF (reference sequence). CDR3 bases: TGTGCCACCAGCAGCGGAAAACGCGGCGAGGGGGACGAGCAGTACTTC. Amino acids: CATSSGKRGEGDEQYF.

Of note for this clone: This sample also contains other DNA sequences that code for the same CDR3. J is TRBJ1-2 and V is TRBV3-1 (or the pseudogene TRBV3-2); 7 positions match TRBD1. This CDR3 region has 14 residues. Germline V lookup: CDR1 LGHDT, CDR2 YNNKEL (reference sequence). V was clipped by 1 base and J by 4 bases; unmatched bases: 3. The CDR3 nucleotides read TGTGCCAGCAGCCAAGGCCAGGGGGTCTATGGCTACACCTTC. Translated: CASSQGQGVYGYTF.

The chain combines TRBV7-2 with TRBJ1-2; D is unresolved. The V gene lost 8 bases and the J gene lost 7 bases, with 17 bases spanning the gap. This CDR3 spans 13 amino acids. Germline lookup yields CDR1 SGHTA and CDR2 FQGNSA. CDR3 coding DNA: TGTGCCAGCGGGGAGGGTGGGAAAGGTGGCTACACCTTC. This sequence encodes CASGEGGKGGYTF.

The CDR3 DNA sequence: TGTGCCAGCAGCCAAGTTGGACAGGAAGCTTTCTTT. Its translation: CASSQVGQEAFF. V gene TRBV3-1 (or the pseudogene TRBV3-2) combines with J gene TRBJ1-1; D may be TRBD1 (6 bases). The CDR3 is made up of 12 amino acids. Germline V gene lookup returns CDR1 LGHDT and CDR2 YNNKEL (reference sequence). V gave up 1 base and J gave up 8 bases, with 8 bases separating them.

The gene calls are TRBV7-9 and TRBJ2-3; D possibly corresponds to TRBD2 (6 bases). Trimming pared 2 bases from V and 1 base from J, leaving 13 bases between. Germline CDR1 is SEHNR and CDR2 is FQNEAQ (reference sequence). The CDR3 totals 16 residues. The CDR3 here is CASSLLITGGTDTQYF. As DNA, the CDR3 is TGTGCCAGCAGCTTATTGATAACGGGGGGCACAGATACGCAGTATTTT.

The rearrangement links TRBV9 to TRBJ2-3, with D perhaps matching TRBD1 (6 bases). CDR3 length equals 14 residues. V was clipped by 4 bases and J by 1 base, with 10 bases between them. The V gene's germline CDR1 is SGDLS and CDR2 YYNGEE. DNA for the CDR3: TGTGCCAGCAGCAGAGAGGGGGGCACAGATACGCAGTATTTT. As protein: CASSREGGTDTQYF.

The CDR3 DNA follows: TGTGCCAGCAAGCCGCGGGGTGAGGGAAACACCATATATTTT. Translating it yields CASKPRGEGNTIYF. This chain connects TRBV6-5 to TRBJ1-3, with D hard to call. Trimming stripped 7 bases from V and 4 bases from J, with 14 bases between. The CDR3 totals 14 residues. CDR1 is MNHEY, CDR2 SVGAGI, per germline.

V is TRBV21-1 and J is TRBJ2-5; the D call in the table, TRBD2, was not verified against the DNA. TRBV21-1 is recorded as a pseudogene. The CDR3 totals 17 residues. CDR3 protein: CASNPGTSGKSWGTQYF. The CDR3 region has the DNA TGTGCCAGCAACCCCGGGACTAGCGGGAAGAGCTGGGGGACCCAGTACTTC.

The V gene is TRBV19, the J gene TRBJ2-7; 10 bases match TRBD1. This CDR3 is 14 amino acids long. The V segment lost 3 bases and the J segment 7 bases; nucleotides outside the gene matches: 6. Germline CDR1 reads LNHDA; CDR2 reads SQIVND (reference sequence). This chain's CDR3 is CASSMVTGGEEQYF. In DNA form, the CDR3 reads TGTGCCAGTAGTATGGTGACAGGGGGCGAGGAGCAGTACTTC.

The chain has TRBV15 and TRBJ2-7; the match to TRBD2 covers 10 bases. Germline CDR1 is LNHNV and CDR2 is YYDKDF (reference sequence). V lost 8 bases and J lost 4; bases outside the gene matches: 8. This CDR3 spans 14 amino acids. Here the CDR3 DNA reads TGTGCCACCGGGGCTAGCGGGAGCAGATACGAGCAGTACTTC. Protein sequence: CATGASGSRYEQYF.

The chain links TRBV15 to TRBJ1-5; D is ambiguous. The CDR3 runs to 13 residues. Germline V gene data show CDR1 as LNHNV and CDR2 as YYDKDF (reference sequence). Trimming removed 8 bases at V and 4 bases at J, with 12 bases between. The CDR3 loop is CATSDEGNQPQHF. CDR3 in DNA: TGTGCCACCTCTGACGAGGGTAATCAGCCCCAGCATTTT.